The table lists the clone carrying this T cell receptor beta chain with a count of one. Its antigen is as yet unknown. These data originate in a study of shared clonotypes between healthy human individuals. General study results and limits: Among donors, the sharing of clonotypes was expected to be influenced by sequencing depth.

Germline V gene sequence: CDR1 SEHNR, CDR2 FQNEAQ (reference sequence). The CDR3 runs 15 residues. With V trimmed by 4 bases and J by 6 bases, 7 bases remained unmatched. Only in-frame clones appear in the TCRdb table, and some are missing; sequencing was by immunoSEQ multiplex PCR. In the table there are about 480,000 clones, about four fifths of which are singletons. The genes are TRBV7-9 and TRBJ2-7, with TRBD2 matching over 12 bases. The clonotype originates from a woman in her 40s in good health. Some clones in this sample may be carry-over from other donors' samples. Sequences were obtained from PBMCs. The CDR3 loop reads CASSSRTSGTAEQYF. The DNA for the CDR3 is TGTGCCAGCAGCTCGCGGACTAGCGGGACGGCCGAGCAGTACTTC.